These 2 T cell receptor beta chains share one sample of origin, sequenced in a study of cytomegalovirus exposure and HLA in healthy donors. PCR primers comprised 60 Vbeta and 13 Jbeta primers. Only in-frame clones appear in the TCRdb table, and some are missing; sequencing was by immunoSEQ multiplex PCR. The sample lists under 200,000 clones; about 13% were seen once. The sequencing sample was made of PBMCs. The receptors stem from a man in his forties or fifties in good health and CMV-seropositive.

Note on this clone: The junction departs from the called germline gene at one end, perhaps through a read error. The V gene is TRBV5-6, the J gene TRBJ1-4, with D possibly being TRBD1 (5 bases). The V gene's germline CDR1 is SGHDT and CDR2 YYEEEE. The CDR3 runs to 16 residues. CDR3 amino acids: CASSLDGPGTSEKLFF. Written as DNA, the CDR3 is TGTGCCAGCAGCTTGGACGGGCCCGGGACTAGTGAAAAACTGTTTTTT.

The V gene is TRBV10-3, the J gene TRBJ1-1, with D possibly matching TRBD1 (6 bases). V was clipped by 7 bases and J by 6 bases, with 9 bases between them. The CDR3 spans 11 residues. The germline V gene has CDR1 ENHRY and CDR2 SYGVKD. The CDR3 nucleotides read TGTGCCATCACATCAGGGGCTGAAGCTTTCTTT. Translating gives CAITSGAEAFF.